This TCR beta chain stems from a study of T cell responses to AZD1222 COVID-19 vaccine. Overall study findings and caveats: Vaccine-associated CD4 TCRs ranged over spike, dominating at 160-218 and 743-854. Unmutated variant regions are reportedly targeted by nearly half of spike-specific TCRs.

As concerns this clone: What it binds is not known.

The data were produced by immunoSEQ multiplex PCR, yet TCRdb's version contains in-frame clones alone and is incomplete. The repertoire holds roughly 180,000 clones, approximately 94% seen once, with about 9.2% in the top ten. J gave up 9 bases and V 2 bases, and 10 bases lay outside the gene matches. Per the germline V gene, CDR1 is KGHSH and CDR2 is LQKENI. The CDR3 is made up of 17 amino acids. The sequence derives from an adult in good health. The V call is TRBV18, the J call TRBJ1-6, with 10 bases fitting TRBD1. The source was peripheral blood, collected on day 0 of AZD1222 vaccination. CDR3 region: CASSPARGGQGTSPLHF. In DNA form, the CDR3 reads TGTGCCAGCTCACCAGCCCGAGGGGGACAGGGGACTTCACCCCTCCACTTT.